What follows are 27 T cell receptor beta chains derived from one specimen sequenced in a study of early T cells in non-severe SARS-CoV-2 infection. TCRdb passed the 5' RACE reads through MiXCR, listing each CDR3 protein once. The repertoire includes tens of thousands of distinct CDR3 sequences, over 13% of them detected once, and approximately 3.3% sits in the top ten. The sequenced sample was whole blood. Every receptor here comes from an adult who was a healthcare worker with PCR-confirmed SARS-CoV-2 infection or an uninfected control (not recorded which).

This clonotype was seen many times. The V gene is TRBV6-6, the J gene TRBJ1-2; D uncertain. The V gene lost 4 bases and the J gene lost 1 base, with 10 bases spanning the gap. CDR1 and CDR2 (germline): MNHNY, SVGAGI (reference sequence). This CDR3 has 14 residues. CDR3 nucleotides: TGTGCCAGCAGTTCGACCACGCTTAACTATGGCTACACCTTC. Residues: CASSSTTLNYGYTF.

The chain recombines TRBV19 with TRBJ2-3; possibly TRBD1 for D (7 bases). The V end was cut by 4 bases, the J end by 1 base, with 12 bases between. Per the germline V gene, CDR1 is LNHDA and CDR2 is SQIVND (reference sequence). The CDR3 extends over 15 amino acids. Written as DNA, the CDR3 is TGTGCCAGTAGTAAAGGAGGGGGCCGCACAGATACGCAGTATTTT. Protein: CASSKGGGRTDTQYF.

The J gene is TRBJ2-3, the V gene TRBV7-8; TRBD2 matches at 8 bases. V was pared by 5 bases and J by 0 bases, with 10 bases of the junction left unmatched. This CDR3 is 17 amino acids long. Germline CDR1 is SGHVS and CDR2 is FQNEAQ. Written as DNA, the CDR3 is TGTGCCAGCAGCCCAAGATCCACTAGCGGAAGCACAGATACGCAGTATTTT. This encodes CASSPRSTSGSTDTQYF.

This clonotype was counted between two and nine times. J is TRBJ2-7 and V is TRBV10-3; tentatively, D is TRBD2 (7 bases). Germline V CDR1 and CDR2: ENHRY, SYGVKD. The V end was cut by 6 bases, the J end by 5 bases, with 14 bases between. The CDR3 has 13 amino acids. The CDR3 here is CAIRGGPRNEQYF. CDR3 sequence (DNA): TGTGCCATCAGGGGGGGGCCTCGGAACGAGCAGTACTTC.

This clonotype was found many times. The gene calls are TRBV29-1 and TRBJ2-6; D call uncertain. The V end lost 3 bases, the J end lost 4 bases, and 4 bases lay between the germline ends. The V gene's germline CDR1 is SQVTM and CDR2 ANQGSEA. CDR3 length equals 12 residues. The CDR3 loop reads CSVERGANVLTF. The CDR3 coding sequence is TGCAGCGTTGAGAGAGGGGCCAACGTCCTGACTTTC.

Points on this clonotype: It is likely a read error, because the conserved phenylalanine at the end of the CDR3 is missing. The chain is built from TRBV12-3 or TRBV12-4 and TRBJ1-1; 9 positions agree with TRBD1. The CDR3 runs 16 residues. The ends lost 6 bases at V and 1 base at J; junction bases unmatched: 9. CDR3 in DNA: TGTGCCAGCAGCCGAGGACAGGGGATCCGGAACACTGAAGCTTTCTCT. It specifies CASSRGQGIRNTEAFS.

This chain joins TRBV2 and TRBJ2-3, with TRBD1 matching over 9 bases. CDR1 and CDR2 from the germline V gene are SNHLY and FYNNEI. With V trimmed by 8 bases and J by 1 base, 7 bases remained unmatched. The CDR3 totals 15 residues. The CDR3 DNA reads as TGTGCCAGCTCCCGGGACAGGGCACGCACAGATACGCAGTATTTT. This codes for CASSRDRARTDTQYF.

A few counts support this clonotype. The gene calls are TRBV30 and TRBJ1-3; D perhaps matches TRBD1 (5 bases). V shed 3 bases and J shed 6 bases, with 9 bases lying between them. Germline CDR1 and CDR2: GTSNPN and SVGIG (reference sequence). The CDR3 loop spans 12 amino acids. CDR3 DNA: TGTGCCTGGAGAGGAGGGGAAAACACCATATATTTT. Amino acids: CAWRGGENTIYF. Based on the CDR3 plus reference TRBV30 and TRBJ1-3, the full variable domain is SQTIHQWPATLVQPVGSPLSLECTVEGTSNPNLYWYRQAAGRGLQLLFYSVGIGQISSEVPQNLSASRPQDRQFILSSKKLLLSDSGFYLCAWRGGENTIYFGEGSWLTVV.

This clonotype was seen only a few times. The genes are TRBV7-9 and TRBJ2-6; the D is unclear. CDR1 is SEHNR, CDR2 FQNEAQ, per germline (reference sequence). V lost 1 base and J 3 bases, leaving 4 bases between the germline ends. This CDR3 is built from 14 residues. CDR3 amino acids: CASSLVGGANVLTF. The CDR3 DNA is TGTGCCAGCAGCTTAGTTGGTGGGGCCAACGTCCTGACTTTC. The full variable domain, with the rest looked up from reference TRBV7-9 and TRBJ2-6, is DTGVSQNPRHKITKRGQNVTFRCDPISEHNRLYWYRQTLGQGPEFLTYFQNEAQLEKSRLLSDRFSAERPKGSFSTLEIQRTEQGDSAMYLCASSLVGGANVLTFGAGSRLTVL.

The chain has TRBV7-2 and TRBJ1-1, with 7 bases that match TRBD1. Germline CDR1 SGHTA, CDR2 FQGNSA. The CDR3 length is 14 residues. Unmatched junction bases numbered 11, after V lost 5 bases and J lost 8 bases. For the CDR3, the DNA is TGTGCCAGCAGCGCCGCACAGGGGTCCCTAGAAGCTTTCTTT. This gives the protein CASSAAQGSLEAFF.

V and J are TRBV12-3 or TRBV12-4 and TRBJ2-1, with TRBD2 matching over 11 bases. The CDR3 is 15 residues long. J gave up 7 bases and V 6 bases, and 8 bases lay outside the gene matches. For the CDR3, the DNA is TGTGCCAGCAGGGTCCTAGCGGGGGGTTTAAATGAGCAGTTCTTC. It is translated as CASRVLAGGLNEQFF.

The chain couples TRBV29-1 to TRBJ2-1; D is uncertain. In germline, CDR1 is SQVTM, CDR2 ANQGSEA. Trimming took off 3 bases at V and 8 bases at J, with 5 bases between the two ends. The CDR3 totals 10 residues. The CDR3 coding sequence is TGCAGCGTTGAGCAGTATGAGCAGTTCTTC. Residues: CSVEQYEQFF.

The V gene is TRBV19, the J gene TRBJ1-4; D is possibly TRBD1 (5 bases). The germline CDR1 and CDR2 sequences are LNHDA and SQIVND (reference sequence). This CDR3 has 15 amino acids. Trimming took off 1 base at V and 7 bases at J, with 13 bases between the two ends. The CDR3 is CASSIAGGLIEKLFF. CDR3 in DNA: TGTGCCAGTAGTATAGCCGGGGGATTAATTGAAAAACTGTTTTTT.

Turning to this clonotype: A much larger clone lies one base from this, so it may be a read error. The V gene is TRBV13, the J gene TRBJ2-5, with 9 bases matching TRBD1. The CDR3 has 13 amino acids. The germline V gene encodes CDR1 PRHDT and CDR2 FYEKMQ (reference sequence). V was pared by 6 bases and J by 5 bases, with 4 bases of the junction left unmatched. In DNA form, the CDR3 reads TGTGCCAGCAGGACAGGGGGTGTGGAGACCCAGTACTTC. Amino acid sequence: CASRTGGVETQYF.

Ten or more counts support this clonotype. J is TRBJ2-1 and V is TRBV7-3, with D perhaps TRBD1 (6 bases). With 5 bases removed from V and 7 bases from J, the gap between germline ends came to 18 bases. This CDR3 has 15 residues. CDR1 and CDR2 (germline): SGHTA, FQGTGA. Here the CDR3 reads CASSLLRPQGNEQFF. In DNA, the CDR3 is TGTGCCAGCAGCCTACTCCGTCCCCAGGGGAATGAGCAGTTCTTC.

In its sample, this clonotype was seen a few times. This rearrangement joins TRBV7-8 to TRBJ2-1, with D possibly matching TRBD1 (6 bases). Germline CDR1 is SGHVS and CDR2 is FQNEAQ. V was cut by 6 bases and J by 9 bases, with 18 bases left in between. The CDR3 spans 14 residues. DNA for the CDR3: TGTGCCAGCAGTCGCTCGTCTGGGGGCGGTGAGCAGTTCTTC. Translation: CASSRSSGGGEQFF.

This chain connects TRBV28 to TRBJ1-2; 9 nucleotides line up with TRBD1. The CDR3 sequence is 14 residues long. The germline V gene encodes CDR1 MDHEN and CDR2 SYDVKM. Germline trimming cut 5 bases from V and 6 bases from J; bases unmatched to any gene: 7. In DNA form, the CDR3 reads TGTGCCAGCAGTCCGGGGGACAGGGCCCATGGCTACACCTTC. This encodes CASSPGDRAHGYTF.

There are many counts of this clonotype. The chain recombines TRBV10-2 with TRBJ2-6; D is possibly TRBD1 (5 bases). Germline V CDR1 and CDR2: WSHSY, SAAADI. The CDR3 has 15 residues. V shed 6 bases and J shed 2 bases, with 11 bases lying between them. DNA of the CDR3: TGCGCCAGCAGGGCAGGGAATCCTGGGGCCAACGTCCTGACTTTC. It specifies CASRAGNPGANVLTF.

The chain uses TRBV24-1 and TRBJ2-7, with a tentative D call TRBD1 (6 bases). The germline V gene encodes CDR1 KGHDR and CDR2 SFDVKD. Trimming took off 9 bases at V and 4 bases at J, with 15 bases between the two ends. The CDR3 spans 13 residues. The CDR3 nucleotides are TGTGCCACCTCTGGGGGCAGCGTTTACGAGCAGTACTTC. This gives the protein CATSGGSVYEQYF.

CDR3 coding DNA: TGTGCCAGCAGCGTAGCTAGGTTTGCCGATACGCAGTATTTT. Its protein is CASSVARFADTQYF. This rearrangement joins TRBV9 to TRBJ2-3, with D hard to call. Germline V gene lookup returns CDR1 SGDLS and CDR2 YYNGEE. Trimming took 0 bases from V and 6 from J, leaving 11 bases between them. There are 14 residues in the CDR3.

V is TRBV27 and J is TRBJ2-2, with D perhaps TRBD1 (5 bases). Germline CDR1 is MNHEY and CDR2 is SMNVEV (reference sequence). The CDR3 sequence is 15 residues long. V was pared by 6 bases and J by 0 bases, with 11 bases between. CDR3 DNA: TGTGCCAGCAGAAGCAGGGTCTCGAACACCGGGGAGCTGTTTTTT. Translating gives CASRSRVSNTGELFF.

This clonotype showed up just a few times. The chain links TRBV5-5 to TRBJ1-5, with a weak D call TRBD1 (6 bases). Trimming cost V 4 bases and J 0 bases, with 20 bases left between them. The germline gives CDR1 SGHKS, CDR2 YYEKEE (reference sequence). The CDR3 has 18 amino acids. This CDR3 reads CASSPWEGGIYSNQPQHF. As DNA, the CDR3 is TGTGCCAGCAGCCCCTGGGAAGGGGGAATTTATAGCAATCAGCCCCAGCATTTT.

In its sample, this clonotype was seen a few times. The V and J genes are TRBV5-1 and TRBJ2-7, with D perhaps matching TRBD1 or TRBD2 (5 bases each). CDR1 SGHRS and CDR2 YFSETQ come from the germline V gene. V lost 4 bases and J lost 2, with 16 bases in between. This CDR3 contains 15 residues. The CDR3 DNA follows: TGCGCCAGCAGCATCACCGGGACGGGCGCCTACGAGCAGTACTTC. Residues: CASSITGTGAYEQYF.

CDR3 DNA: TGTGCCAGCAGCCCGGGACCATGTAACGAGGGGACCCAGTACTTC. This sequence encodes CASSPGPCNEGTQYF. The rearrangement joins TRBV6-7 to TRBJ2-5; either TRBD1 or TRBD2 may fit D (5 bases each). TRBV6-7 is flagged as an ORF with uncertain function. The CDR3 has 15 residues. Deletions cut 6 bases from V and 7 bases from J, with 21 bases between.

The chain employs TRBV12-3 or TRBV12-4 and TRBJ2-7, with TRBD1 as a possible D gene (5 bases). V lost 3 bases, J lost 2 bases, and 14 bases lay in between. This CDR3 spans 15 amino acids. The CDR3 spells CASSFSGQGPYEQYF. The CDR3 DNA follows: TGTGCCAGCAGTTTTAGTGGGCAGGGCCCCTACGAGCAGTACTTC.

In its sample, this clonotype was seen a few times. This rearrangement joins TRBV9 to TRBJ1-1, with D uncertain. Germline CDR1 is SGDLS and CDR2 is YYNGEE. The V gene lost 2 bases and the J gene lost 4 bases, with 9 bases spanning the gap. The CDR3 consists of 13 residues. CDR3 bases: TGTGCCAGCAGCGTTCTGGCAAGCACTGAAGCTTTCTTT. Translated, it gives CASSVLASTEAFF.

This rearrangement joins TRBV9 to TRBJ1-2; TRBD1 is a possible D gene (6 bases). Germline CDR1 SGDLS, CDR2 YYNGEE. CDR3 size: 13 residues. The ends were cut back, 4 bases at V and 9 bases at J, with 16 bases in the middle. Here the CDR3 reads CASSPEGGWRYTF. DNA for the CDR3: TGTGCCAGCAGCCCAGAAGGGGGGTGGCGCTACACCTTC.